The sequence of this T cell receptor (beta chain) was determined in a study of cytomegalovirus exposure and HLA in healthy donors. The study, taken as a whole, reports: In a later analysis, a genetic analysis reported fewer productive-TCR N-insertions in an Asian-associated ancestry cluster than the cohort average. Immune exposure information comprised only CMV serostatus. Listed as cytomegalovirus-associated were roughly 180 TCR beta chains.

Amplification used 60 Vbeta primers and 13 Jbeta primers. Method: immunoSEQ multiplex PCR; TCRdb's copy keeps in-frame clones and lacks some. The profile shows tens of thousands of clones, 80% of them singletons. V lost 4 bases, J lost 5 bases, and 3 bases stayed unmatched. Germline assignment: CDR1 SGHRS and CDR2 YFSETQ. The CDR3 loop spans 13 amino acids. Comment on this clone: The antigen remains unidentified.

The chain links TRBV5-1 to TRBJ2-1; TRBD1 matches 7 bases. The source of this sequence is a woman aged 50 to 60 in good health and CMV-seropositive. Sequences were obtained from PBMCs. The CDR3 protein is CASSPTGDNEQFF. DNA for the CDR3: TGCGCCAGCAGCCCTACAGGGGACAATGAGCAGTTCTTC.